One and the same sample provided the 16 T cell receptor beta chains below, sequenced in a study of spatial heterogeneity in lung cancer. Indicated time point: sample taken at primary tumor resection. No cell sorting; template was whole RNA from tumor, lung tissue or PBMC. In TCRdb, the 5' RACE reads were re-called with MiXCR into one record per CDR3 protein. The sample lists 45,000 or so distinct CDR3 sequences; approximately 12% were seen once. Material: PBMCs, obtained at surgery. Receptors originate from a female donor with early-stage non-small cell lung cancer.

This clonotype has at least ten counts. DNA for the CDR3: TGCAGTGCTAGTCAGCAGGGATTGGCAGATACGCAGTATTTT. Residues: CSASQQGLADTQYF. The chain recombines TRBV20-1 with TRBJ2-3; TRBD1 is a possible D gene (5 bases). Germline-derived CDR1 and CDR2 are DFQATT and SNEGSKA (reference sequence). Trimming took off 3 bases at V and 4 bases at J, with 14 bases between the two ends. This CDR3 has 14 amino acids.

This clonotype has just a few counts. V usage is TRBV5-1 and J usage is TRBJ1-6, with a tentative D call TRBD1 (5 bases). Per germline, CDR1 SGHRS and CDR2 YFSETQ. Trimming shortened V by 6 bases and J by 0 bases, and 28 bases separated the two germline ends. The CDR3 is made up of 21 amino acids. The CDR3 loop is CASTWGGPGTPSSSYNSPLHF. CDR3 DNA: TGCGCCAGCACCTGGGGCGGGCCTGGCACTCCTTCAAGCTCCTATAATTCACCCCTCCACTTT.

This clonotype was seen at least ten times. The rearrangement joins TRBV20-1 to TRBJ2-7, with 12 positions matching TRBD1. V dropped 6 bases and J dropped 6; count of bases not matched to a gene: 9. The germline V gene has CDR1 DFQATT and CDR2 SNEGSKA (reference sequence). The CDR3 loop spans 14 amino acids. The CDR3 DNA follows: TGCAGTGCCACATGGGACAGGGGGCGGGTCGAGCAGTACTTC. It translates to CSATWDRGRVEQYF.

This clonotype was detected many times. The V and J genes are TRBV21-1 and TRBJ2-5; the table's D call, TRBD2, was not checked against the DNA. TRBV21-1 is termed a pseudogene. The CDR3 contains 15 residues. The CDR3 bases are TGTGCCAGCAGCAAACCGACTAGCGGGGATGAGACCCAGTACTTC. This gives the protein CASSKPTSGDETQYF.

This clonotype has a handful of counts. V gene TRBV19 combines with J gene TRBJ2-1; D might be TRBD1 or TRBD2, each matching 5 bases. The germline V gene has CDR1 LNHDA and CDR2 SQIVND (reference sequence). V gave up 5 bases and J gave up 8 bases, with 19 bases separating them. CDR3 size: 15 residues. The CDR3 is CASSPRDLNPYEQFF. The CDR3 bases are TGTGCCAGTAGTCCTCGGGACCTGAACCCCTATGAGCAGTTCTTC.

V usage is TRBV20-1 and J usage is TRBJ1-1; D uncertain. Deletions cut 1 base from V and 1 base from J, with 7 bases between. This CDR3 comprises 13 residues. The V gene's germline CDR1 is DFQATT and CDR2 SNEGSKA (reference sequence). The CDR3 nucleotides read TGCAGTGCTAGAGGCCCAGCGAACACTGAAGCTTTCTTT. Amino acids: CSARGPANTEAFF.

The CDR3 is CASRKDWRDTQYF. The CDR3 region has the DNA TGTGCCAGCAGGAAGGACTGGAGAGATACGCAGTATTTT. The V and J genes are TRBV5-4 and TRBJ2-3, with D maybe TRBD2 (5 bases). V was trimmed by 5 bases and J by 5 bases, leaving 12 bases between them. The CDR3 length is 13 residues. Germline V gives CDR1 SGHNT, CDR2 YYREEE (reference sequence).

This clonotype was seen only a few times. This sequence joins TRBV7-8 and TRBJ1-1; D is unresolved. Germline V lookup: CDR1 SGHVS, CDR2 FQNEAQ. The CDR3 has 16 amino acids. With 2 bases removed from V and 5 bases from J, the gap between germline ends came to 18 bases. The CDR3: CASSLKAWVEETEAFF. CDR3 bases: TGTGCCAGCAGCTTAAAGGCCTGGGTCGAGGAGACTGAAGCTTTCTTT. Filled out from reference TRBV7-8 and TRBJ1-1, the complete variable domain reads GAGVSQSPRYKVAKRGQDVALRCDPISGHVSLFWYQQALGQGPEFLTYFQNEAQLDKSGLPSDRFFAERPEGSVSTLKIQRTQQEDSAVYLCASSLKAWVEETEAFFGQGTRLTVV.

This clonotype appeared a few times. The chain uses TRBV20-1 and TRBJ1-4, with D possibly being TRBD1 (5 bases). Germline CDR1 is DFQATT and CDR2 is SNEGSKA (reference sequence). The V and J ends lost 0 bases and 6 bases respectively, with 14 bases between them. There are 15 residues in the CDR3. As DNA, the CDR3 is TGCAGTGCTAGAGATCCACAGGATCCCCATGAAAAACTGTTTTTT. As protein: CSARDPQDPHEKLFF.

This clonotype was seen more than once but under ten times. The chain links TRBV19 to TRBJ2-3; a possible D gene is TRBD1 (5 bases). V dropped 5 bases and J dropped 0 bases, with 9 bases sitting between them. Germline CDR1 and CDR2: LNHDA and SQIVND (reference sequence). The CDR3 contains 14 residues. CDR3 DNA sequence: TGTGCCAGTAGTGTACAGGTCAGCACAGATACGCAGTATTTT. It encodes CASSVQVSTDTQYF.

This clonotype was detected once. The CDR3 here is CASSPDRGSGNTIYF. For the CDR3, the DNA is TGTGCCAGCAGTCCCGACAGGGGGTCTGGAAACACCATATATTTT. This chain connects TRBV27 to TRBJ1-3; 9 bases agree with TRBD1. CDR1 is MNHEY, CDR2 SMNVEV, per germline (reference sequence). V dropped 5 bases and J dropped 1; count of bases not matched to a gene: 3. The CDR3 is 15 amino acids.

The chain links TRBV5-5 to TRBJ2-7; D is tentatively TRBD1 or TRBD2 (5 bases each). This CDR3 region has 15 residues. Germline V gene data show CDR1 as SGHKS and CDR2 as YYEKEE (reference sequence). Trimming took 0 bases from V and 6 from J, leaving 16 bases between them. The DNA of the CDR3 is TGTGCCAGCAGCTTGGGTCTCCAGGGAGAGGCCGAGCAGTACTTC. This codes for CASSLGLQGEAEQYF.

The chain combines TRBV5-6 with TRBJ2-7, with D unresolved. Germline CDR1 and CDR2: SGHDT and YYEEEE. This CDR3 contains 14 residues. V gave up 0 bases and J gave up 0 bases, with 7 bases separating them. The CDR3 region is CASSLALNSYEQYF. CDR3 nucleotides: TGTGCCAGCAGCTTGGCCCTCAACTCCTACGAGCAGTACTTC.

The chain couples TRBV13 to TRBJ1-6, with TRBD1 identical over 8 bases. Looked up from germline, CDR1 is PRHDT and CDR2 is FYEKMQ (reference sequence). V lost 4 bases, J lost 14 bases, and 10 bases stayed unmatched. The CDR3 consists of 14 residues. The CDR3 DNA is TGTGCCAGCAGCTATGGACAGGGTAACGGAGCCCTCCACTTT. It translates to CASSYGQGNGALHF.

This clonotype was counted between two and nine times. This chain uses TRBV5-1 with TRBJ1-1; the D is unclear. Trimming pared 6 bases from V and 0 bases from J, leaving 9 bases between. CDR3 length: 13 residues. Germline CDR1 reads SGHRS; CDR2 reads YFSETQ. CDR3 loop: CASMVNMNTEAFF. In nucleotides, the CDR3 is TGCGCCAGCATGGTAAACATGAACACTGAAGCTTTCTTT.

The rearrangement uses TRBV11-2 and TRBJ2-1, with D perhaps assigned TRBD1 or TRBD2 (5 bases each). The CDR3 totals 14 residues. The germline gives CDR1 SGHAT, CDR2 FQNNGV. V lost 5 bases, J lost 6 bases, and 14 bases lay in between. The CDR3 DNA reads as TGTGCCAGCAGCCGCACCGGGGCCTCCAATGAGCAGTTCTTC. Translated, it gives CASSRTGASNEQFF.